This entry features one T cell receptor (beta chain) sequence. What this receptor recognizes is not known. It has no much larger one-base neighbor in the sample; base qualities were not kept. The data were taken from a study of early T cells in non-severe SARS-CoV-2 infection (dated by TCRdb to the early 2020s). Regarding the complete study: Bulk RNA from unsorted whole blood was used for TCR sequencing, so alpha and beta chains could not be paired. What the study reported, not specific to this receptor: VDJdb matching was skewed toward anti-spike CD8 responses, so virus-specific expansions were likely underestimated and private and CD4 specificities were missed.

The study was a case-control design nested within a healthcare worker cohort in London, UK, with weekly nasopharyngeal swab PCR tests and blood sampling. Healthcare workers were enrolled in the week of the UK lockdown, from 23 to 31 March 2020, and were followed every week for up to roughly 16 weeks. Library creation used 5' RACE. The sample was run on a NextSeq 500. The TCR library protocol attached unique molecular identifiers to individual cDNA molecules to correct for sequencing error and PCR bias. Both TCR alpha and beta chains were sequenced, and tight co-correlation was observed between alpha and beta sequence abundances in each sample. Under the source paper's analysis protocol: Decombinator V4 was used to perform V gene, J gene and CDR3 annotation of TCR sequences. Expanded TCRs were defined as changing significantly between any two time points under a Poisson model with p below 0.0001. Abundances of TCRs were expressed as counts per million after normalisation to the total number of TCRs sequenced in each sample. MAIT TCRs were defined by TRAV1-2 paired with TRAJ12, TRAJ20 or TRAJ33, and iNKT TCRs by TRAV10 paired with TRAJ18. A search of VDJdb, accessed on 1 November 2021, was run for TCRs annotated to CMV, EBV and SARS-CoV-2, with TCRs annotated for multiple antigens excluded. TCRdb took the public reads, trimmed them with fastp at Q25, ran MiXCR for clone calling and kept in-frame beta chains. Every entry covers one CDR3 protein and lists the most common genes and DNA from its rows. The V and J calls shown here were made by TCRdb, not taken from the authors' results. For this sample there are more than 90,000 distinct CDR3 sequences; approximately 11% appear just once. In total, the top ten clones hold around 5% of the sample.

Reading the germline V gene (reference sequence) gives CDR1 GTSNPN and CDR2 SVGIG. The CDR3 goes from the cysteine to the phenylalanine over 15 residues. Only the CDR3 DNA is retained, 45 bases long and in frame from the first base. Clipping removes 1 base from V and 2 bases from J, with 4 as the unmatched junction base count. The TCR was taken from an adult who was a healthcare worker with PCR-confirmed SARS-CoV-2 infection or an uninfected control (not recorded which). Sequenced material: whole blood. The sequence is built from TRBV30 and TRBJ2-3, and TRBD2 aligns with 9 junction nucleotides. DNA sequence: TGTGCCTGGAGTGAGCTAGCGGGGCTCACAGATACGCAGTATTTT. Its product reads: CAWSELAGLTDTQYF. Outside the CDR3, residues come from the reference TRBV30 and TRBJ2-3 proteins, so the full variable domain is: SQTIHQWPATLVQPVGSPLSLECTVEGTSNPNLYWYRQAAGRGLQLLFYSVGIGQISSEVPQNLSASRPQDRQFILSSKKLLLSDSGFYLCAWSELAGLTDTQYFGPGTRLTVL.